A selection of T cell receptor beta chains follows, all from one sample in a study of cytomegalovirus exposure and HLA in healthy donors. The data were produced by immunoSEQ multiplex PCR, yet TCRdb's version contains in-frame clones alone and is incomplete. The sample includes around 100,000 clones, approximately 80% of them seen just once. The sequenced material came from PBMCs. These receptors came from a woman aged 25 to 45 in good health and CMV-seropositive. Both conserved end residues are part of each CDR3. The D gene is left open where the match is weak. Clone size is not always given. Where it is, it says once, few, many or a class for expanded clones.

>TRBV2|TRBJ1-1|NA|NA
CASSRGGNTEAFF
TGTGCCAGCAGTAGAGGGGGGAACACTGAAGCTTTCTTT
>TRBV10-1|TRBJ2-1|TRBD2|NA
CASSDSWASGKPYNEQFF
TGCGCCAGCAGTGACTCTTGGGCTAGCGGTAAACCCTACAATGAGCAGTTCTTC
>TRBV7-2|TRBJ2-5|NA|NA
CASSLLLAQETQYF
TGTGCCAGCAGCTTATTACTAGCTCAAGAGACCCAGTACTTC
>TRBV6-6|TRBJ1-1|NA|once
CASTSPGGHTEAFF
TGTGCCAGCACCTCCCCCGGGGGGCACACTGAAGCTTTCTTT
>TRBV6-1|TRBJ1-1|TRBD1|NA
CASSEYPGGGTEAFF
TGTGCCAGCAGTGAGTACCCAGGGGGAGGCACTGAAGCTTTCTTT
>TRBV21-1|TRBJ2-7|NA|NA
CASSNLSWGTVNGYEQYF
TGTGCCAGCAGCAACTTATCATGGGGCACGGTCAATGGCTACGAGCAGTACTTC
>TRBV7-3|TRBJ2-2|NA|NA
CASSLRAGELFF
TGTGCCAGCAGCTTACGAGCCGGGGAGCTGTTTTTT
>TRBV6-4|TRBJ1-1|NA|NA
CASSDSGEAEAFF
TGTGCCAGCAGTGACAGCGGGGAGGCTGAAGCTTTCTTT
>TRBV5-1|TRBJ2-1|NA|NA
CASSLTPGGTYNEQFF
TGCGCCAGCAGCTTGACCCCAGGAGGGACCTACAATGAGCAGTTCTTC
>TRBV27|TRBJ2-3|TRBD2|NA
CASTLAGATDTQYF
TGTGCCAGCACCCTAGCGGGGGCCACAGATACGCAGTATTTT
>TRBV25-1|TRBJ2-7|NA|NA
CASSSPGSYEQYF
TGTGCCAGCAGTTCCCCGGGCTCCTACGAGCAGTACTTC
>TRBV6-5|TRBJ1-2|NA|NA
CASYRMGGDGYTF
TGTGCCAGCTACCGAATGGGGGGGGACGGCTACACCTTC
>TRBV12-5|TRBJ2-1|TRBD2|few
CASGQTLAGAPGNEQFF
TGTGCTAGTGGTCAAACCTTAGCGGGGGCGCCAGGGAATGAGCAGTTCTTC
>TRBV9|TRBJ2-1|TRBD2|NA
CASSVEWGGRAGFSYNEQFF
TGTGCCAGCAGCGTAGAGTGGGGCGGGAGGGCCGGGTTCTCCTACAATGAGCAGTTCTTC
>TRBV7-9|TRBJ2-7|NA|NA
CASSLLPGSGYEQYF
TGTGCCAGCAGCTTACTCCCGGGGTCCGGGTACGAGCAGTACTTC
>TRBV11-1|TRBJ2-3|TRBD2|NA
CASSLDVTGGEADTQYF
TGTGCCAGCAGCTTAGATGTTACGGGAGGGGAAGCAGATACGCAGTATTTT
>TRBV28|TRBJ1-3|NA|few
CASMWAGGSGNTIYF
TGTGCCAGCATGTGGGCGGGGGGCTCTGGAAACACCATATATTTT
>TRBV5-4|TRBJ2-1|NA|NA
CASSFRQLSSYNEQFF
TGTGCCAGCAGCTTTAGACAGCTGAGCTCCTACAATGAGCAGTTCTTC
>TRBV5-1|TRBJ2-2|TRBD1|NA
CASSSNGQGNTGELFF
TGCGCCAGCAGCTCGAACGGACAGGGGAACACCGGGGAGCTGTTTTTT
>TRBV7-3|TRBJ1-2|TRBD1|NA
CASSLTGDRGLNGYTF
TGTGCCAGCAGCTTAACGGGGGACAGGGGGCTTAACGGCTACACCTTC
>TRBV4-1|TRBJ2-3|TRBD2|NA
CASSRPGAGGSTDTQYF
TGCGCCAGCAGCCGACCGGGAGCGGGGGGGAGCACAGATACGCAGTATTTT
>TRBV6-5|TRBJ2-3|NA|NA
CASRAAGASTDTQYF
TGTGCCAGCAGGGCCGCGGGGGCTAGCACAGATACGCAGTATTTT
>TRBV2|TRBJ2-6|TRBD1|NA
CASSIQGDAGANVLTF
TGTGCCAGCAGTATACAGGGGGACGCTGGGGCCAACGTCCTGACTTTC
>TRBV2|TRBJ2-2|TRBD1|NA
CASRGPIGQGARGTTGELFF
TGTGCCAGCAGGGGACCCATTGGACAGGGGGCTCGTGGGACGACCGGGGAGCTGTTTTTT
>TRBV30|TRBJ2-2|NA|NA
CAWSTSYNPGELFF
TGTGCCTGGAGTACTAGCTATAACCCTGGGGAGCTGTTTTTT
>TRBV4-1|TRBJ2-3|TRBD2|NA
CASSQGVAGQPRTDTQYF
TGCGCCAGCAGCCAAGGGGTAGCGGGACAACCCCGCACAGATACGCAGTATTTT
>TRBV6-5|TRBJ1-5|NA|NA
CASSYFLISNQPQHF
TGTGCCAGCAGTTACTTCCTAATAAGCAATCAGCCCCAGCATTTT
>TRBV9|TRBJ2-7|TRBD2|NA
CASSVSGDALSEQYF
TGTGCCAGCAGCGTAAGCGGGGATGCCCTCTCCGAGCAGTACTTC
>TRBV19|TRBJ1-2|NA|few
CASSEQGTPGYTF
TGTGCCAGTAGTGAACAGGGTACTCCTGGCTACACCTTC
>TRBV5-6|TRBJ2-7|TRBD1|NA
CASSRDRVIHEQYF
TGTGCCAGCAGCCGGGACAGGGTGATTCACGAGCAGTACTTC
>TRBV5-1|TRBJ1-1|TRBD1|NA
CASSLQGGGNTEAFF
TGCGCCAGCAGCTTGCAAGGGGGCGGGAACACTGAAGCTTTCTTT
>TRBV5-1|TRBJ2-3|NA|few
CASTGQAVTQYF
TGCGCCAGCACAGGTCAAGCCGTTACGCAGTATTTT
>TRBV5-4|TRBJ2-7|NA|NA
CASPTTSLLEQYF
TGTGCCAGCCCCACGACTTCCCTTTTAGAGCAGTACTTC
>TRBV15|TRBJ1-4|NA|NA
CATSRDPRTGNEKLFF
TGTGCCACCAGCAGAGATCCTAGGACGGGGAATGAAAAACTGTTTTTT
>TRBV28|TRBJ2-7|NA|NA
CASSSHAEGQGSYEQYF
TGTGCCAGCTCATCCCATGCGGAGGGCCAGGGCTCCTACGAGCAGTACTTC
>TRBV5-1|TRBJ2-2|TRBD1|NA
CASREGAVTGELFF
TGCGCCAGCAGAGAGGGGGCTGTGACCGGGGAGCTGTTTTTT
>TRBV10-3|TRBJ1-2|TRBD1|NA
CAITPGQGVSYGYTF
TGTGCCATCACCCCGGGACAGGGGGTCTCCTATGGCTACACCTTC
>TRBV5-1|TRBJ2-3|NA|few
CASSATGLDTDTQYF
TGCGCCAGCAGCGCTACAGGGTTAGACACAGATACGCAGTATTTT
>TRBV19|TRBJ1-5|NA|NA
CASSMSPNQPQHF
TGTGCCAGTAGTATGTCTCCGAATCAGCCCCAGCATTTT
>TRBV11-3|TRBJ2-2|TRBD1|NA
CASSDRQGVAGELFF
TGTGCCAGCAGCGACCGACAGGGAGTGGCCGGGGAGCTGTTTTTT
>TRBV5-8|TRBJ2-5|TRBD2|NA
CASSVSGVVQETQYF
TGTGCCAGCAGCGTTAGCGGGGTCGTTCAAGAGACCCAGTACTTC
>TRBV9|TRBJ1-3|TRBD1|NA
CASSRRGDRGQDTIYF
TGTGCCAGCAGCCGAAGGGGGGACAGGGGGCAAGACACCATATATTTT
>TRBV11-2|TRBJ2-7|NA|few
CASSLIYYEQYF
TGTGCCAGCAGCTTAATTTACTACGAGCAGTACTTC
>TRBV30|TRBJ2-1|TRBD2|NA
CAWKVTSGGNYNEQFF
TGTGCCTGGAAAGTGACTAGCGGGGGGAATTACAATGAGCAGTTCTTC
>TRBV5-6|TRBJ2-7|TRBD1|NA
CASSLWWTGGDEQYF
TGTGCCAGCAGTTTGTGGTGGACAGGGGGCGACGAGCAGTACTTC
>TRBV11-3|TRBJ1-1|NA|NA
CASSFPGNTEAFF
TGTGCCAGCAGCTTTCCGGGGAACACTGAAGCTTTCTTT
>TRBV11-3|TRBJ2-3|TRBD2|NA
CASSLIAGAADTQYF
TGTGCCAGCAGCTTAATTGCGGGAGCGGCAGATACGCAGTATTTT
>TRBV10-3|TRBJ1-1|NA|NA
CAISVDSWNTEAFF
TGTGCCATCAGTGTGGACAGCTGGAACACTGAAGCTTTCTTT